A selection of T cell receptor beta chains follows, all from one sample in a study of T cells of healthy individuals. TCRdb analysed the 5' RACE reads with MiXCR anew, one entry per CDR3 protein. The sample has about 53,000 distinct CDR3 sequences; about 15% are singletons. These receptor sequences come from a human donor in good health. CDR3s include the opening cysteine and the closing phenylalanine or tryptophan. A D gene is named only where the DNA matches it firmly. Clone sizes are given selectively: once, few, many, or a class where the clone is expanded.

DNA: TGTGCCACCTACACCGGGACAGGGTGGTCCGTCGCGCAGGCTTTCTTT
CDR3: CATYTGTGWSVAQAFF
V: TRBV12-3/TRBV12-4
D: TRBD1
size: many
J: TRBJ1-1

DNA: TGTGCCAGCAGTTACTCGACAGCTAACTATGGCTACACCTTC
CDR3: CASSYSTANYGYTF
V: TRBV6-6
D: .
size: many
J: TRBJ1-2

DNA: TGCAGCGTTGCCGATCCAGGGGCGAAAAGTTACAATGAGCAGTTCTTC
CDR3: CSVADPGAKSYNEQFF
V: TRBV29-1
D: .
size: many
J: TRBJ2-1

DNA: TGTGCCAGCAGGGGACAGGGGGCGTACGAGCAGTACTTC
CDR3: CASRGQGAYEQYF
V: TRBV6-2/TRBV6-3
D: TRBD1
size: .
J: TRBJ2-7

DNA: TGTGCCAGCAGCCTAGGGGGGTTGCGGGAGTCCCGCTACAATGAGCAGTTCTTC
CDR3: CASSLGGLRESRYNEQFF
V: TRBV11-2
D: .
size: .
J: TRBJ2-1

DNA: TGTGCCAGCGTACTCGTAGTTTACAATGAGCAGTTCTTC
CDR3: CASVLVVYNEQFF
V: TRBV5-8
D: .
size: .
J: TRBJ2-1

DNA: TGCAGTGCTAGATACCTACCTAGAGATCAAGAACGCGGAGGTGACCAAGAGACCCAGTACTTC
CDR3: CSARYLPRDQERGGDQETQYF
V: TRBV20-1
D: .
size: many
J: TRBJ2-5

DNA: TGTGCCAGCAGTGAACCCGGGGATAATTCACCCCTCCACTTT
CDR3: CASSEPGDNSPLHF
V: TRBV25-1
D: .
size: many
J: TRBJ1-6

DNA: TGTGCCAGCAGTCATAGCATGGACAGGGCGCGAAATTCACCCCTCCACTTT
CDR3: CASSHSMDRARNSPLHF
V: TRBV3-1
D: TRBD1
size: few
J: TRBJ1-6

DNA: TGTGCCAGCAGTTACGACGGGAGGGCCACCGGGGAGCTGTTTTTT
CDR3: CASSYDGRATGELFF
V: TRBV6-2/TRBV6-3
D: TRBD2
size: many
J: TRBJ2-2

DNA: TGCGCCAGCAGCGAGGGAAACTATGGCTACACCTTC
CDR3: CASSEGNYGYTF
V: TRBV5-1
D: .
size: many
J: TRBJ1-2

DNA: TGTGCCAGCAGTTTAGTGTCTCCCGCTGAAGCTTTCTTT
CDR3: CASSLVSPAEAFF
V: TRBV12-3/TRBV12-4
D: .
size: few
J: TRBJ1-1

DNA: TGTGCCAGCAGCTTAGGGGGTAGGGCCAATCACCCCCAGCATTTT
CDR3: CASSLGGRANHPQHF
V: TRBV13
D: .
size: many
J: TRBJ1-5

DNA: TGTGCCAGCAGTTACTCGAAGTCAAATTCCGGGACCTCGAACACTGAAGCTTTCTTT
CDR3: CASSYSKSNSGTSNTEAFF
V: TRBV6-2/TRBV6-3
D: .
size: .
J: TRBJ1-1

DNA: TGTGCCAGCAGCTTAGGACAGAACGCTGAAGCTTTCTTT
CDR3: CASSLGQNAEAFF
V: TRBV7-9
D: .
size: many
J: TRBJ1-1

DNA: .
CDR3: CSASGLRAGELFF
V: TRBV20-1
D: .
size: many
J: TRBJ2-2

DNA: TGCAGTGCTAGAGATCGACTAGCGGTGAAATGGACCCAGTACTTC
CDR3: CSARDRLAVKWTQYF
V: TRBV20-1
D: TRBD2
size: many
J: TRBJ2-5

DNA: TGTGCCAGCAGCTTCGGGGAAGAGACCCAGTACTTC
CDR3: CASSFGEETQYF
V: TRBV7-2
D: .
size: many
J: TRBJ2-5

DNA: TGTGCCAGCAGTCTTACAGGGGCCACTGAAGCTTTCTTT
CDR3: CASSLTGATEAFF
V: TRBV12-3/TRBV12-4
D: TRBD1
size: .
J: TRBJ1-1

DNA: TGCAGCGTAATAGCGCGGAGCTCCTACGAGCAGTACTTC
CDR3: CSVIARSSYEQYF
V: TRBV29-1
D: .
size: .
J: TRBJ2-7

DNA: TGCAGTGCTAACCACGCTAGCTCCTACGAGCAGTACTTC
CDR3: CSANHASSYEQYF
V: TRBV20-1
D: .
size: .
J: TRBJ2-7

DNA: TGCGCCAGCAGCCAGGGCGCGGGACTAGCGGGGGGGGATACGCAGTATTTT
CDR3: CASSQGAGLAGGDTQYF
V: TRBV4-1
D: TRBD2
size: .
J: TRBJ2-3

DNA: TGCGCCAGCAGCTTAGATGCGGGGGGCCCGGATACGCAGTATTTT
CDR3: CASSLDAGGPDTQYF
V: TRBV5-1
D: TRBD2
size: few
J: TRBJ2-3